This T cell receptor beta chain stems from a study of T cell changes during pregnancy in multiple sclerosis (dated by TCRdb to the late 2010s). About the full investigation: Changes in the T cell repertoire over the course of pregnancy were examined in this study in women with multiple sclerosis.

The junction carries 16 bases between V and J, which are trimmed by 0 bases and 3 bases respectively. The CDR3, from cysteine to phenylalanine, totals 17 residues. Just CDR3 DNA is preserved here, 51 bases in frame from base 1. CDR1 SGDLS and CDR2 YYNGEE are derived from the germline V gene. Library construction relied on the immunoSEQ multiplex PCR assay. Sourced from immuneACCESS, this table was stored by TCRdb with only in-frame sequences that have V and J called. A share of the clones is absent; for the studies checked, an unresolved V gene accounts for under half, and the remainder has no known explanation. In all, the sample holds around 13,000 clones, and almost 90% of those were seen once. Around an eighth of the sample is taken by the ten largest. Notes on this clone: Its specific antigen is unknown. Per-base quality was not reported, and no clone a single base away is much larger than it.

The receptor chain draws on TRBV9 and TRBJ2-1; tentative D gene TRBD2, with 6 bases matching. Here the sequenced sample was CD8+ T cells from peripheral blood mononuclear cells, taken after pregnancy. The TCR originated in a female donor in good health, enrolled as a control in a pregnancy study. The CDR3 protein sequence reads: CASSVDIFSGDYNEQFF. Read as DNA, the sequence is TGTGCCAGCAGCGTAGACATCTTTAGCGGTGACTACAATGAGCAGTTCTTC.